This entry lists 11 T cell receptor beta chains sequenced from one sample in a study of cytomegalovirus exposure and HLA in healthy donors. The PCR had 60 Vbeta and 13 Jbeta primers. The method was immunoSEQ multiplex PCR; TCRdb's version includes in-frame clones alone and lacks a portion of them. The sample shows approximately 150,000 clones, about 66% of them seen only once. The material sequenced was PBMCs. The receptors come from a male donor in good health and CMV-seronegative.

This clone was picked up one time. The V gene is TRBV7-2, the J gene TRBJ2-3, with 10 bases matching TRBD2. V shed 6 bases, J shed 2 bases, and the junction held 8 bases outside the gene matches. CDR1 and CDR2 (germline): SGHTA, FQGNSA. CDR3 length equals 16 residues. For the CDR3, the DNA is TGTGCCAGCAGTTCTCTAGCGGGGGCCATCACAGATACGCAGTATTTT. Translated, it gives CASSSLAGAITDTQYF.

The CDR3 nucleotides are TGCAGCGTTGACGGACTGGAGGATAGCAATCAGCCCCAGCATTTT. Protein: CSVDGLEDSNQPQHF. The J gene is TRBJ1-5, the V gene TRBV29-1, with D hard to call. CDR3 size: 15 residues. In germline, CDR1 is SQVTM, CDR2 ANQGSEA. With 3 bases removed from V and 0 bases from J, the gap between germline ends came to 12 bases.

In its sample, this clone was seen a few times. The rearrangement uses TRBV6-6 and TRBJ2-7; TRBD1 matches 11 bases. The CDR3 runs to 16 residues. From germline, CDR1 is MNHNY and CDR2 SVGAGI (reference sequence). V shed 4 bases, J shed 2 bases, and the junction held 7 bases outside the gene matches. The CDR3 DNA is TGTGCCAGCAGTTTAAGCCCGGGACAGGGGGCCTACGAGCAGTACTTC. Translation gives CASSLSPGQGAYEQYF.

The chain couples TRBV6-6 to TRBJ1-6; 9 bases match TRBD1. The CDR3 is 16 amino acids. V was pared by 5 bases and J by 8 bases, with 10 bases of the junction left unmatched. The germline V gene encodes CDR1 MNHNY and CDR2 SVGAGI (reference sequence). The CDR3: CASSRSRDRVDSPLHF. CDR3 coding DNA: TGTGCCAGCAGTCGGTCCCGGGACAGGGTCGATTCACCCCTCCACTTT.

This chain uses TRBV28 with TRBJ2-3; 7 bases are a match to TRBD2. Looked up from germline, CDR1 is MDHEN and CDR2 is SYDVKM. The CDR3 runs to 14 residues. J was trimmed by 2 bases and V by 7 bases; bases with no gene match: 6. The CDR3 DNA reads as TGTGCCAGCATTCCGGGAGGTGACACAGATACGCAGTATTTT. Amino acid sequence: CASIPGGDTDTQYF. Complete variable domain (other parts from reference TRBV28 and TRBJ2-3): DVKVTQSSRYLVKRTGEKVFLECVQDMDHENMFWYRQDPGLGLRLIYFSYDVKMKEKGDIPEGYSVSREKKERFSLILESASTNQTSMYLCASIPGGDTDTQYFGPGTRLTVL.

The chain links TRBV19 to TRBJ1-1; D possibly corresponds to TRBD1 (6 bases). The CDR3 is 15 residues long. Germline V CDR1 and CDR2: LNHDA, SQIVND (reference sequence). Trimming shortened V by 6 bases and J by 2 bases, and 16 bases separated the two germline ends. Here the CDR3 DNA reads TGTGCCAGTAGGCGCCCCGGGACATTTAACACTGAAGCTTTCTTT. Translated, it gives CASRRPGTFNTEAFF. The variable domain in full, completed from reference TRBV19 and TRBJ1-1, reads DGGITQSPKYLFRKEGQNVTLSCEQNLNHDAMYWYRQDPGQGLRLIYYSQIVNDFQKGDIAEGYSVSREKKESFPLTVTSAQKNPTAFYLCASRRPGTFNTEAFFGQGTRLTVV.

This rearrangement joins TRBV7-6 to TRBJ2-7; D might be TRBD1 (6 bases). Germline loops: CDR1 SGHVS, CDR2 FNYEAQ. The CDR3 length is 13 residues. The V end lost 5 bases, the J end lost 5 bases, and 13 bases lay between the germline ends. DNA of the CDR3: TGTGCCAGCAGCCCACAGGGTCCCCACGAGCAGTACTTC. Protein: CASSPQGPHEQYF.

This chain connects TRBV6-5 to TRBJ2-2, with TRBD1 matching 8 bases. The CDR3 is 16 amino acids. J lost 0 bases, V lost 1 base, and 1 base had no gene match. Germline assignment: CDR1 MNHEY and CDR2 SVGAGI. In nucleotides, the CDR3 is TGTGCCAGCAGTTACTACAGGGGGACGAACACCGGGGAGCTGTTTTTT. Its translation: CASSYYRGTNTGELFF.

V gene TRBV28 combines with J gene TRBJ1-2; D is undetermined. CDR3 length equals 16 residues. V was shortened by 3 bases and J by 1 base, with 15 bases between the two germline ends. Per the germline V gene, CDR1 is MDHEN and CDR2 is SYDVKM. DNA of the CDR3: TGTGCCAGCAGTTTTTTCGGCGGCGGGGATAACTATGGCTACACCTTC. It specifies CASSFFGGGDNYGYTF.

The chain employs TRBV4-3 and TRBJ1-2; 9 nucleotides align to TRBD1. V shed 0 bases and J 3 bases; nucleotides not matched to a gene: 8. CDR1 is LGHNA and CDR2 is YSLEER in the germline V gene. This CDR3 has 17 residues. CDR3 sequence (DNA): TGCGCCAGCAGCCAAGATGAAGGGACAGGGCTCCACTATGGCTACACCTTC. Translated: CASSQDEGTGLHYGYTF.

This chain uses TRBV11-2 with TRBJ2-7; 8 bases agree with TRBD1. CDR1 and CDR2 (germline): SGHAT, FQNNGV. The CDR3 length is 14 residues. The V and J ends lost 3 bases and 1 base, in that order; junction bases with no gene match: 2. Here the CDR3 DNA reads TGTGCCAGCAGCTTGGGACAGGAGTCCTACGAGCAGTACTTC. This sequence encodes CASSLGQESYEQYF.